This is a list of T cell receptor beta chains from one sample in a study. MiXCR was run by TCRdb on the RT-PCR reads, yielding one entry per CDR3 protein. The sample includes about 680,000 distinct CDR3 sequences, 12% to 15% of them seen just once. The specimen was memory CD4+ T cells from blood. The receptors originated from a female donor in good health, serving as a healthy control. Each CDR3 is given with its conserved first and last residue. The D gene is left open where the match is weak. Only part of the rows carry a size: once, few, many, or a class if the clone is expanded.

clone_size: .
j_call: TRBJ1-5
cdr3_length: 15
v_call: TRBV6-6
d_call: TRBD1
cdr3_nt: TGTGCCAGCAGGTCGGGACAGACTAGCAATCAGCCCCAGCATTTT
cdr3_aa: CASRSGQTSNQPQHF

clone_size: many
j_call: TRBJ2-3
cdr3_length: 13
v_call: TRBV6-5
d_call: .
cdr3_nt: TGTGCCAGCAGCCGTACCGCCGGGAAGGCGCAGTATTTT
cdr3_aa: CASSRTAGKAQYF

clone_size: .
j_call: TRBJ1-1
cdr3_length: 14
v_call: TRBV5-5
d_call: TRBD1
cdr3_nt: TGTGCCAGCCACAGTCAACAGGGGTTTCCTGAAGCTTTCTTT
cdr3_aa: CASHSQQGFPEAFF

clone_size: few
j_call: TRBJ1-2
cdr3_length: 14
v_call: TRBV9
d_call: .
cdr3_nt: TGTGCCAGCAGCGTAGAAGGGGCAGGGGCTGGCTACACCTTC
cdr3_aa: CASSVEGAGAGYTF

clone_size: few
j_call: TRBJ2-1
cdr3_length: 16
v_call: TRBV28
d_call: TRBD2
cdr3_nt: TGTGCCAGCAGTTCACTAGCGGGAGTTTACTACAATGAGCAGTTCTTC
cdr3_aa: CASSSLAGVYYNEQFF

clone_size: .
j_call: TRBJ1-2
cdr3_length: 17
v_call: TRBV5-1
d_call: .
cdr3_nt: TGCGCCAGCAGCCTGGAGTTGATGGGGGGCCAGAACTATGGCTACACCTTC
cdr3_aa: CASSLELMGGQNYGYTF

clone_size: many
j_call: TRBJ2-3
cdr3_length: 13
v_call: TRBV24-1
d_call: .
cdr3_nt: TGTGCCACCAGTGACCGACCTACAGATACGCAGTATTTT
cdr3_aa: CATSDRPTDTQYF

clone_size: many
j_call: TRBJ1-3
cdr3_length: 15
v_call: TRBV4-3
d_call: .
cdr3_nt: TGCGCCAGCAGCCAAGGACGTCAGTCTGGAAACACCATATATTTT
cdr3_aa: CASSQGRQSGNTIYF

clone_size: many
j_call: TRBJ2-3
cdr3_length: 17
v_call: TRBV5-1
d_call: .
cdr3_nt: TGCGCCAGCAGCACCCGAGGGGACGTAACTAGCACAGATACGCAGTATTTT
cdr3_aa: CASSTRGDVTSTDTQYF

clone_size: many
j_call: TRBJ2-7
cdr3_length: 14
v_call: TRBV29-1
d_call: TRBD2
cdr3_nt: TGCAGCGTCCCCCGGGGGGGCCTCGTCTACGAGCAGTACTTC
cdr3_aa: CSVPRGGLVYEQYF

clone_size: many
j_call: TRBJ2-7
cdr3_length: 14
v_call: TRBV7-2
d_call: .
cdr3_nt: TGTGCCAGCAGCTCCGCCGTGGGGCCTTACGAGCAGTACTTC
cdr3_aa: CASSSAVGPYEQYF

clone_size: .
j_call: TRBJ2-7
cdr3_length: 14
v_call: TRBV6-1
d_call: .
cdr3_nt: TGTGCCAGCACCCTAGGGGGGCAGGGAGCCGAGCAGTACTTC
cdr3_aa: CASTLGGQGAEQYF

clone_size: few
j_call: TRBJ2-1
cdr3_length: 14
v_call: TRBV7-2
d_call: TRBD2
cdr3_nt: TGTGCCAGCAGCCCCGAGCGGGAGTATCGTGAGCAGTTCTTC
cdr3_aa: CASSPEREYREQFF

clone_size: many
j_call: TRBJ2-5
cdr3_length: 14
v_call: TRBV6-5
d_call: .
cdr3_nt: TGTGCCAGCAACCAAAATGGGGATCTAGGGACCCAGTACTTC
cdr3_aa: CASNQNGDLGTQYF

clone_size: .
j_call: TRBJ1-1
cdr3_length: 16
v_call: TRBV20-1
d_call: .
cdr3_nt: TGCAGTGCTAGAGATCTCCAGGGAGGGGTTTTCACTGAAGCTTTCTTT
cdr3_aa: CSARDLQGGVFTEAFF

clone_size: few
j_call: TRBJ2-3
cdr3_length: 11
v_call: TRBV2
d_call: .
cdr3_nt: TGTGCCAGCAGGCAGGAGGATACGCAGTATTTT
cdr3_aa: CASRQEDTQYF

clone_size: many
j_call: TRBJ2-2
cdr3_length: 12
v_call: TRBV20-1
d_call: .
cdr3_nt: TGCAGTGCTACCGCAGGCTGGGGGGAGCTGTTTTTT
cdr3_aa: CSATAGWGELFF

clone_size: .
j_call: TRBJ2-1
cdr3_length: 15
v_call: TRBV5-1
d_call: TRBD1
cdr3_nt: TGCGCCAGCAGCTTGGGGGGGACAGGGGGAATTGAGCAGTTCTTC
cdr3_aa: CASSLGGTGGIEQFF